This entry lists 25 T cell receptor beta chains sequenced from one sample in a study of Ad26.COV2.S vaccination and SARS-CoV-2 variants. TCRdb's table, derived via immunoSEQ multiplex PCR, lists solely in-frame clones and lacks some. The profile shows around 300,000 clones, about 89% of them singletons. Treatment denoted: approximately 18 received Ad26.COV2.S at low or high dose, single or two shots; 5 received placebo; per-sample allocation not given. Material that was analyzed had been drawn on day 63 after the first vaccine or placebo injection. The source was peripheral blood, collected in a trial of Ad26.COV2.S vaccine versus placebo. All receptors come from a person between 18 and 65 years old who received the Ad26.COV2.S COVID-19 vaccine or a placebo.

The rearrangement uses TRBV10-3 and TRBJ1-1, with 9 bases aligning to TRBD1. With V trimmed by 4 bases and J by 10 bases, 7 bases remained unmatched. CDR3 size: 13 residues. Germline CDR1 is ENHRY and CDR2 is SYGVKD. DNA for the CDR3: TGTGCCATCAGTGGGACAGGGGACATAGGAGCTTTCTTT. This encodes CAISGTGDIGAFF.

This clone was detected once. This CDR3 reads CASTLGGDYHNEQFF. In DNA form, the CDR3 reads TGTGCCAGTACCCTCGGGGGGGACTATCACAATGAGCAGTTCTTC. This sequence joins TRBV19 and TRBJ2-1; 8 bases are shared with TRBD2. V dropped 7 bases and J dropped 5; count of bases not matched to a gene: 10. CDR1 is LNHDA, CDR2 SQIVND, per germline (reference sequence). The CDR3 extends over 15 amino acids.

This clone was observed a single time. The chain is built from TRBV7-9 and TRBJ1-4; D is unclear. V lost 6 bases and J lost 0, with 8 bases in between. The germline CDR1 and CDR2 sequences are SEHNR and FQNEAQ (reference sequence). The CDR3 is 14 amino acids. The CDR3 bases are TGTGCCAGCAGATCAGACGCAACTAATGAAAAACTGTTTTTT. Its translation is CASRSDATNEKLFF.

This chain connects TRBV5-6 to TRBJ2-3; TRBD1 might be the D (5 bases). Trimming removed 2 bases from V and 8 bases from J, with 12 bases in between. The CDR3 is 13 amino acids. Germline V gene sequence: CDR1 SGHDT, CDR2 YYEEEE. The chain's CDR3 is CASSFQDRGTQYF. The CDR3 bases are TGTGCCAGCAGCTTCCAAGACAGAGGTACGCAGTATTTT.

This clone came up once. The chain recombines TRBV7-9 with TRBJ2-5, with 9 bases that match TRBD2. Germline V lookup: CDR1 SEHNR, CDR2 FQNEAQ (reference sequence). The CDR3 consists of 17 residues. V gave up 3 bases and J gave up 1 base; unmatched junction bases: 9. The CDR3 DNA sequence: TGTGCCAGCAGCTTCATAGCGGGAGTCGGTTCCCAAGAGACCCAGTACTTC. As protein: CASSFIAGVGSQETQYF.

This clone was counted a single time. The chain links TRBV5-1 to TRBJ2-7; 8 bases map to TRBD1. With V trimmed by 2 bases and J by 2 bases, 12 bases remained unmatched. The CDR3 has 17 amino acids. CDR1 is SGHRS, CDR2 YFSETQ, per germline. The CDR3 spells CASSFSSRDRITYEQYF. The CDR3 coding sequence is TGCGCCAGCAGCTTCTCCAGCCGGGACAGGATAACCTACGAGCAGTACTTC.

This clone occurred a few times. The DNA for the CDR3 is TGTGCCAGCTCACCATTAGATCCCCAGACTTCCTTAGAAGCTTTCTTT. This gives the protein CASSPLDPQTSLEAFF. This chain connects TRBV18 to TRBJ1-1; D gene unclear. The CDR3 has 16 residues. Germline loops: CDR1 KGHSH, CDR2 LQKENI. Deletions cut 2 bases from V and 8 bases from J, with 21 bases between.

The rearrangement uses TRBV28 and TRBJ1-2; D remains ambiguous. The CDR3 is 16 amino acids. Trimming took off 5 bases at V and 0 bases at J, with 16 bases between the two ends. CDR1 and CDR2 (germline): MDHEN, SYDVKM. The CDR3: CASSPYPQRANYGYTF. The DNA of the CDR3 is TGTGCCAGCAGTCCATATCCTCAACGAGCTAACTATGGCTACACCTTC.

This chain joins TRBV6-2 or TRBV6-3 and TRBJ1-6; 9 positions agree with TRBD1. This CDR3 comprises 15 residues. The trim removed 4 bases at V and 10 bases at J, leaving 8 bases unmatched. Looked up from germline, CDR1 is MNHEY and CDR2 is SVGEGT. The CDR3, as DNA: TGTGCCAGCAGTTCCGCCGGGACAGGGAGGTCACCCCTCCACTTT. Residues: CASSSAGTGRSPLHF.

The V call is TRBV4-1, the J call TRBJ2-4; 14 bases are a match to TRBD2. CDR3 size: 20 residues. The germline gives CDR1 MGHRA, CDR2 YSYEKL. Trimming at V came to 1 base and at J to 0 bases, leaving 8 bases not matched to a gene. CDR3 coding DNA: TGCGCCAGCAGCCAAGCTGGGACTAGCGGGAGTTATGTAGCCAAAAACATTCAGTACTTC. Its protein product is CASSQAGTSGSYVAKNIQYF.

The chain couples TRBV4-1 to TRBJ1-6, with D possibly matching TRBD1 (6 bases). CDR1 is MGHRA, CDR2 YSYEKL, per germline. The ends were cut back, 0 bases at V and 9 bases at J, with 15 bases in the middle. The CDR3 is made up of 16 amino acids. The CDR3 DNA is TGCGCCAGCAGCCAAGAAATAGGGGGGTTGATTTCACCCCTCCACTTT. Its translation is CASSQEIGGLISPLHF.

The CDR3 reads CSVDPSGGRTDTQYF. CDR3 nucleotides: TGCAGCGTAGACCCAAGCGGGGGGAGGACAGATACGCAGTATTTT. The V gene is TRBV29-1, the J gene TRBJ2-3; 9 nucleotides align to TRBD2. Germline assignment: CDR1 SQVTM and CDR2 ANQGSEA. J gave up 3 bases and V 6 bases, and 10 bases lay outside the gene matches. There are 15 residues in the CDR3.

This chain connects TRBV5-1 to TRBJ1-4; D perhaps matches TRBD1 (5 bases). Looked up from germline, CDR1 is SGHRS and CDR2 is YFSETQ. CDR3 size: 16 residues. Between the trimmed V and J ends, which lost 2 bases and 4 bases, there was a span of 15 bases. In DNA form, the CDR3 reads TGCGCCAGCAGCTTTGGGTACAAGGGGAATAATGAAAAACTGTTTTTT. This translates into CASSFGYKGNNEKLFF.

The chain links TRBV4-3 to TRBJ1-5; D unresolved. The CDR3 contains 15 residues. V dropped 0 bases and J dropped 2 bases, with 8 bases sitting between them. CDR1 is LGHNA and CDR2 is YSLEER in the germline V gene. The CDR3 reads CASSQDGLRNQPQHF. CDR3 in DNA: TGCGCCAGCAGCCAAGATGGGCTACGCAATCAGCCCCAGCATTTT.

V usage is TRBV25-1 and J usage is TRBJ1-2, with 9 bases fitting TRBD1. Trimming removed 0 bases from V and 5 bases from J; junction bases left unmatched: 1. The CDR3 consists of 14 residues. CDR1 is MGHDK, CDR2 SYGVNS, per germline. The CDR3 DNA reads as TGTGCCAGCAGTGAATACGGACAGGGGTATGGCTACACCTTC. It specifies CASSEYGQGYGYTF.

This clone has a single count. CDR3 in amino acids: CASSSFLYYNEQFF. The DNA for the CDR3 is TGTGCCAGCAGCTCCTTTTTGTACTACAATGAGCAGTTCTTC. The genes are TRBV5-4 and TRBJ2-1; D uncertain. Trimming took 3 bases from V and 3 from J, leaving 10 bases between them. Germline V CDR1 and CDR2: SGHNT, YYREEE (reference sequence). This CDR3 comprises 14 residues.

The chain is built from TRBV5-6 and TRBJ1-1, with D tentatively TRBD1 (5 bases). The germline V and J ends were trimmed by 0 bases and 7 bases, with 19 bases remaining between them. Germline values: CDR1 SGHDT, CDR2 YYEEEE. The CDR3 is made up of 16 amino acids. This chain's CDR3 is CASSLGGGASLNEAFF. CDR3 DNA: TGTGCCAGCAGCTTGGGTGGCGGGGCCTCATTAAATGAAGCTTTCTTT. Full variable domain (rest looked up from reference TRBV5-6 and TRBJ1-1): DAGVTQSPTHLIKTRGQQVTLRCSPKSGHDTVSWYQQALGQGPQFIFQYYEEEERQRGNFPDRFSGHQFPNYSSELNVNALLLGDSALYLCASSLGGGASLNEAFFGQGTRLTVV.

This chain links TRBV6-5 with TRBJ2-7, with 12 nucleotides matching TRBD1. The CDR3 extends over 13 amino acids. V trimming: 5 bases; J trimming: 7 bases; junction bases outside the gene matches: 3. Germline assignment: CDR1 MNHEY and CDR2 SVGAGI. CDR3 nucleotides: TGTGCCAGCAGTCGGGACAGGGGGCGGGAGCAGTACTTC. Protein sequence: CASSRDRGREQYF.

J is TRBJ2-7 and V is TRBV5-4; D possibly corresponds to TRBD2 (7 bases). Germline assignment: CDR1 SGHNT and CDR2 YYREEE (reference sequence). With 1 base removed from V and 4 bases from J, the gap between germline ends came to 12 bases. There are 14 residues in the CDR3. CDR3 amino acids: CASSLYGGRYEQYF. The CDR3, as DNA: TGTGCCAGCAGCTTGTACGGGGGGCGGTACGAGCAGTACTTC.

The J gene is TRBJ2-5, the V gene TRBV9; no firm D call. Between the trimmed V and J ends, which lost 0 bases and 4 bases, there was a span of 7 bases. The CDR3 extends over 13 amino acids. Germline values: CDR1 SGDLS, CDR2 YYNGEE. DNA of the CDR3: TGTGCCAGCAGCGTAGAGGTAGGAGAGACCCAGTACTTC. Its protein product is CASSVEVGETQYF. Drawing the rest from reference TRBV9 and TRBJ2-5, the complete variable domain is DSGVTQTPKHLITATGQRVTLRCSPRSGDLSVYWYQQSLDQGLQFLIQYYNGEERAKGNILERFSAQQFPDLHSELNLSSLELGDSALYFCASSVEVGETQYFGPGTRLLVL.

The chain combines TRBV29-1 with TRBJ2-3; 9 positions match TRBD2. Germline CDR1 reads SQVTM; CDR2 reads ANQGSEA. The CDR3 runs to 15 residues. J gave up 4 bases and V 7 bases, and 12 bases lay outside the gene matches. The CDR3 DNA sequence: TGCAGCGCCAATCGGGGCGGGAGGGGAGCAGATACGCAGTATTTT. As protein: CSANRGGRGADTQYF.

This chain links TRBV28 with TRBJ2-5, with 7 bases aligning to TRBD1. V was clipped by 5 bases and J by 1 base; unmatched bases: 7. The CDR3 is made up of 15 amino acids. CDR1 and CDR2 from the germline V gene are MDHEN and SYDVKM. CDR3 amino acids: CASSPGWDSQETQYF. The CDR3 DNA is TGTGCCAGCAGTCCTGGATGGGACAGCCAAGAGACCCAGTACTTC.

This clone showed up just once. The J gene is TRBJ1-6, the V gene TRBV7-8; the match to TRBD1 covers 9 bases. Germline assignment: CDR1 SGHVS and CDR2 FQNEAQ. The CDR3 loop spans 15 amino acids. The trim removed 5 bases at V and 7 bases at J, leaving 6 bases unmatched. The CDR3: CASSPGQGENSPLHF. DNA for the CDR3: TGTGCCAGCAGCCCGGGACAGGGAGAGAATTCACCCCTCCACTTT.

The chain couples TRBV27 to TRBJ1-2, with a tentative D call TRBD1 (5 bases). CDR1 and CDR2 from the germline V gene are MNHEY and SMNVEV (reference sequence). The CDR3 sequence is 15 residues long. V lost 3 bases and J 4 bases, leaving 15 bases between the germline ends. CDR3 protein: CASSLAQGIAYGYTF. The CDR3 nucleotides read TGTGCCAGCAGTTTGGCGCAGGGTATTGCCTATGGCTACACCTTC.

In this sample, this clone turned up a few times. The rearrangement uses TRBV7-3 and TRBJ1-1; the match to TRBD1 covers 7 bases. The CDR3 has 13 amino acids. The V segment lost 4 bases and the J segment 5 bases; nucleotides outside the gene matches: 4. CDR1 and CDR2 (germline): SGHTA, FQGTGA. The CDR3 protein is CASSSGQRTEAFF. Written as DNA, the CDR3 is TGTGCCAGCAGCTCGGGACAGCGAACTGAAGCTTTCTTT.